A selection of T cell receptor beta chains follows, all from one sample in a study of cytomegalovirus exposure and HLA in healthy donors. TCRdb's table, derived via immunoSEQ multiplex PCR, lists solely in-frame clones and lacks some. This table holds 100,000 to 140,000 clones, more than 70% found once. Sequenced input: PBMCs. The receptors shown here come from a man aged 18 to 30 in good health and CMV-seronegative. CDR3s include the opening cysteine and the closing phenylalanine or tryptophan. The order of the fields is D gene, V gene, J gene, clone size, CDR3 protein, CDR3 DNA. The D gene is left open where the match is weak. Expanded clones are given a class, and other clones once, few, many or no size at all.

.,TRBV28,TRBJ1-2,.,CATETSGTYGYTF,TGTGCCACCGAGACCTCGGGAACCTATGGCTACACCTTC
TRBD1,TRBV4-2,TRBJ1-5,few,CASSQESGQGDGNQPQHF,TGTGCCAGCAGCCAAGAGTCAGGACAGGGGGACGGCAATCAGCCCCAGCATTTT
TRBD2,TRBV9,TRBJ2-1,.,CASSVEGTSGGAREQFF,TGTGCCAGCAGCGTAGAAGGGACTAGCGGGGGGGCTCGTGAGCAGTTCTTC
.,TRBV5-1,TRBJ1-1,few,CASSLGPNMNTEAFF,TGCGCCAGCAGCTTGGGTCCCAACATGAACACTGAAGCTTTCTTT
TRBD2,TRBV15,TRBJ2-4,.,CATSRVGLAGVVKNIQYF,TGTGCCACCAGCAGAGTGGGACTAGCGGGGGTTGTCAAAAACATTCAGTACTTC
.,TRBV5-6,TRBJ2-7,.,CASSLVFGGSSYEQYF,TGTGCCAGCAGCTTGGTATTCGGGGGAAGCTCCTACGAGCAGTACTTC
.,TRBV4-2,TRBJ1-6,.,CASSQDAENSPLHF,TGTGCCAGCAGCCAAGACGCGGAAAATTCACCCCTCCACTTT
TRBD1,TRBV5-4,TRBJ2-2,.,CASSPPGQGATTGELFF,TGTGCCAGCAGCCCCCCGGGACAGGGGGCGACCACCGGGGAGCTGTTTTTT
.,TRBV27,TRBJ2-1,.,CASSRRASSYNEQFF,TGTGCCAGCAGTCGCAGGGCGAGCTCCTACAATGAGCAGTTCTTC
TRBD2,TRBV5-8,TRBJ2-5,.,CASSPTGGGRQETQYF,TGTGCCAGCAGCCCCACCGGCGGGGGTCGACAAGAGACCCAGTACTTC
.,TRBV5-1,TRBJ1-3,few,CASSLADVAVSGNTIYF,TGCGCCAGCAGCTTGGCTGACGTAGCGGTCTCTGGAAACACCATATATTTT
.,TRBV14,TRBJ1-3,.,CASSPRTASGNTIYF,TGTGCCAGCAGCCCGCGGACAGCCTCTGGAAACACCATATATTTT
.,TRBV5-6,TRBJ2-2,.,CASSLVRDPNTGELFF,TGTGCCAGCAGCTTGGTGCGGGACCCGAACACCGGGGAGCTGTTTTTT
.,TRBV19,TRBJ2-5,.,CASSTPSGYQETQYF,TGTGCCAGTAGTACCCCGAGCGGCTACCAAGAGACCCAGTACTTC
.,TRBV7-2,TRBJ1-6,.,CASSLNSPLHF,TGTGCCAGCAGCCTTAATTCACCCCTCCACTTT
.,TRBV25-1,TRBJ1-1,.,CASSGLAYTEAFF,TGTGCCAGCAGTGGTCTTGCGTACACTGAAGCTTTCTTT